These 18 T cell receptor beta chains originate from one sample sequenced in a study of cytomegalovirus exposure and HLA in healthy donors. Data came from immunoSEQ multiplex PCR; TCRdb stores just in-frame clones and leaves some out. The sample consists of roughly 120,000 clones, more than 75% of them appearing once. The sample comprised PBMCs. The receptors derive from a woman aged 30 to 39 in good health and CMV-seronegative.

V usage is TRBV27 and J usage is TRBJ2-6, with D unclear. The CDR3 loop spans 15 amino acids. Germline CDR1 reads MNHEY; CDR2 reads SMNVEV (reference sequence). V lost 5 bases and J 2 bases, leaving 10 bases between the germline ends. The chain's CDR3 is CASSQTKTGANVLTF. The CDR3 region has the DNA TGTGCCAGCAGTCAAACTAAGACTGGGGCCAACGTCCTGACTTTC.

This clone was detected only once. The rearrangement links TRBV5-1 to TRBJ2-1; 10 nucleotides line up with TRBD2. Germline-derived CDR1 and CDR2 are SGHRS and YFSETQ. V was pared by 6 bases and J by 1 base, with 4 bases of the junction left unmatched. This CDR3 region has 15 residues. CDR3 bases: TGCGCCAGCATCTTAGCGGGGGGATCCTACAATGAGCAGTTCTTC. Protein product: CASILAGGSYNEQFF.

V usage is TRBV6-6 and J usage is TRBJ2-2; 8 bases are a match to TRBD1. The CDR3 is made up of 16 amino acids. With 6 bases clipped from V and 1 base from J, the junction kept 7 bases outside the gene matches. Germline-derived CDR1 and CDR2 are MNHNY and SVGAGI (reference sequence). The CDR3 region has the DNA TGTGCCAGCAGCCCATCGGACAGGGAGAACACCGGGGAGCTGTTTTTT. Its protein product is CASSPSDRENTGELFF.

The chain recombines TRBV7-2 with TRBJ2-5, with unresolved D. The CDR3 is 14 residues long. Germline assignment: CDR1 SGHTA and CDR2 FQGNSA. V gave up 5 bases and J gave up 5 bases, with 15 bases separating them. DNA of the CDR3: TGTGCCAGCAGCCCTAGTTACCCTGGGGAGACCCAGTACTTC. As protein: CASSPSYPGETQYF. Variable domain in full (rest from reference TRBV7-2 and TRBJ2-5): GAGVSQSPSNKVTEKGKDVELRCDPISGHTALYWYRQSLGQGLEFLIYFQGNSAPDKSGLPSDRFSAERTGGSVSTLTIQRTQQEDSAVYLCASSPSYPGETQYFGPGTRLLVL.

The chain employs TRBV11-3 and TRBJ2-3, with D possibly being TRBD1 (5 bases). The germline CDR1 and CDR2 sequences are SGHNT and YENEEA. With 7 bases removed from V and 2 bases from J, the gap between germline ends came to 10 bases. CDR3 size: 13 residues. The CDR3 region is CASKTASTDTQYF. As DNA, the CDR3 is TGTGCCAGCAAGACAGCTTCCACAGATACGCAGTATTTT.

V gene TRBV11-3 combines with J gene TRBJ2-7; TRBD1 is a possible D gene (5 bases). The length of the CDR3 is 14 residues. V dropped 5 bases and J dropped 0 bases, with 11 bases sitting between them. Germline V gives CDR1 SGHNT, CDR2 YENEEA. The CDR3 loop is CASSKGGASYEQYF. CDR3 DNA sequence: TGTGCCAGCAGCAAAGGTGGGGCCTCCTACGAGCAGTACTTC.

V and J are TRBV6-5 and TRBJ1-6, with D possibly being TRBD1 (5 bases). The CDR3 spans 14 residues. V lost 0 bases to trimming and J lost 8 bases, with 8 bases between them. Germline loops: CDR1 MNHEY, CDR2 SVGAGI. In nucleotides, the CDR3 is TGTGCCAGCAGTTACTCATTAGGGGATTCACCCCTCCACTTT. Translated, it gives CASSYSLGDSPLHF.

The genes are TRBV5-1 and TRBJ1-1; 9 nucleotides agree with TRBD1. CDR1 SGHRS and CDR2 YFSETQ come from the germline V gene. J lost 6 bases, V lost 5 bases, and 5 bases had no gene match. The CDR3 is 13 amino acids. The DNA of the CDR3 is TGCGCCAGCAGGACAGGGGGATTCGCTGAAGCTTTCTTT. It encodes CASRTGGFAEAFF.

Concerning this clone: This sample also contains other DNA sequences that code for the same CDR3. The genes are TRBV19 and TRBJ2-7; TRBD2 aligns across 10 bases. The length of the CDR3 is 14 residues. With 2 bases clipped from V and 2 bases from J, the junction kept 0 bases outside the gene matches. Germline V gene sequence: CDR1 LNHDA, CDR2 SQIVND (reference sequence). The CDR3 here is CASSILAGAYEQYF. CDR3 in DNA: TGTGCCAGTAGTATACTAGCGGGGGCCTACGAGCAGTACTTC.

In its sample, this clone was seen a few times. V gene TRBV5-4 combines with J gene TRBJ1-2; 8 bases match TRBD1. Losses at the gene ends were 4 bases for V and 6 bases for J; bases not matched to a gene: 8. Germline-derived CDR1 and CDR2 are SGHNT and YYREEE (reference sequence). This CDR3 comprises 14 residues. Written as DNA, the CDR3 is TGTGCCAGCAGCACTGGACAGGGCACCCATGGCTACACCTTC. Amino acid sequence: CASSTGQGTHGYTF.

This sequence joins TRBV9 and TRBJ2-1; D is perhaps TRBD2 (5 bases). CDR3 length: 14 residues. V lost 4 bases and J lost 4, with 12 bases in between. Germline CDR1 and CDR2: SGDLS and YYNGEE. The CDR3 DNA reads as TGTGCCAGCAGCCCCGGGAACCCATACAATGAGCAGTTCTTC. This sequence encodes CASSPGNPYNEQFF.

The genes are TRBV14 and TRBJ2-3, with unresolved D. V shed 0 bases and J shed 2 bases, with 6 bases lying between them. This CDR3 region has 14 residues. Looked up from germline, CDR1 is SGHDN and CDR2 is FVKESK. CDR3 loop: CASSQETVTDTQYF. In nucleotides, the CDR3 is TGTGCCAGCAGCCAAGAAACTGTCACAGATACGCAGTATTTT.

The V call is TRBV4-3, the J call TRBJ2-3, with D possibly TRBD1 on 6 matching bases. The CDR3 consists of 15 residues. Trimming cost V 3 bases and J 3 bases, with 13 bases left between them. Germline V lookup: CDR1 LGHNA, CDR2 YSLEER. This chain's CDR3 is CASSQDRQHTDTQYF. Written as DNA, the CDR3 is TGCGCCAGCAGCCAGGACAGACAACATACAGATACGCAGTATTTT.

This clone was counted between two and nine times. The chain combines TRBV4-3 with TRBJ1-2; 7 bases are a match to TRBD1. The CDR3 has 15 residues. Germline-derived CDR1 and CDR2 are LGHNA and YSLEER. J lost 3 bases, V lost 0 bases, and 4 bases had no gene match. CDR3 sequence: CASSQEARGDYGYTF. In DNA form, the CDR3 reads TGCGCCAGCAGCCAAGAGGCCAGGGGGGACTATGGCTACACCTTC.

V usage is TRBV6-5 and J usage is TRBJ2-7, with 7 bases identical to TRBD1. Germline V gene sequence: CDR1 MNHEY, CDR2 SVGAGI. V trimming: 5 bases; J trimming: 1 base; junction bases outside the gene matches: 2. CDR3 length: 13 residues. The CDR3 region has the DNA TGTGCCAGCAGTCCGGACAGGTCCTACGAGCAGTACTTC. Amino acid sequence: CASSPDRSYEQYF.

The rearrangement links TRBV19 to TRBJ2-7; 10 positions agree with TRBD2. Trimming removed 7 bases from V and 2 bases from J; junction bases left unmatched: 5. CDR1 is LNHDA, CDR2 SQIVND, per germline (reference sequence). The CDR3 has 14 amino acids. CDR3 in DNA: TGTGCCAGTACTACTAGCGGGGCGCCCTACGAGCAGTACTTC. Residues: CASTTSGAPYEQYF.

CDR3 sequence reads: CASSWDNPPDTQYF. The CDR3 coding sequence is TGTGCCAGCAGCTGGGACAATCCTCCAGATACGCAGTATTTT. This sequence joins TRBV11-2 and TRBJ2-3, with D possibly TRBD1 on 6 matching bases. The germline gives CDR1 SGHAT, CDR2 FQNNGV. V was clipped by 4 bases and J by 4 bases, with 12 bases between them. There are 14 residues in the CDR3. The complete variable domain, with remaining parts taken from reference TRBV11-2 and TRBJ2-3, reads EAGVAQSPRYKIIEKRQSVAFWCNPISGHATLYWYQQILGQGPKLLIQFQNNGVVDDSQLPKDRFSAERLKGVDSTLKIQPAKLEDSAVYLCASSWDNPPDTQYFGPGTRLTVL.

This chain connects TRBV7-9 to TRBJ1-2, with no clear D. This CDR3 comprises 11 residues. Trimming cost V 8 bases and J 0 bases, with 4 bases left between them. Looked up from germline, CDR1 is SEHNR and CDR2 is FQNEAQ (reference sequence). The CDR3 DNA follows: TGTGCCAGCGAGACTAACTATGGCTACACCTTC. Amino acids: CASETNYGYTF.